What follows are 2 T cell receptor beta chains derived from one specimen sequenced in a study of blood T cell repertoires in COVID-19. Repertoires were generated with immunoSEQ multiplex PCR, while TCRdb's copy carries only in-frame clones and drops some. Of around 120,000 clones detected, 88% appear once; the ten largest clones hold 1.5%. Sequencing was performed on peripheral blood. The receptors were gathered from a human donor in a cohort sampled during active COVID-19.

The chain joins TRBV6-4 to TRBJ2-5, with 9 bases lining up with TRBD2. Germline V gives CDR1 MRHNA, CDR2 SNTAGT. This CDR3 region has 16 residues. J lost 5 bases, V lost 3 bases, and 10 bases had no gene match. The CDR3 nucleotides are TGTGCCAGCAGTGAATATGGCGGGGGGGCCGGTGAGACCCAGTACTTC. This sequence encodes CASSEYGGGAGETQYF.

The chain joins TRBV4-1 to TRBJ1-2; 8 positions match TRBD1. With 4 bases clipped from V and 4 bases from J, the junction kept 5 bases outside the gene matches. Germline assignment: CDR1 MGHRA and CDR2 YSYEKL. The CDR3 spans 14 residues. The CDR3 spells CASSLPDRVYGYTF. The CDR3 DNA reads as TGCGCCAGCAGCCTCCCGGACAGGGTCTATGGCTACACCTTC.